This entry concerns a single T cell receptor beta chain. Antigen unknown. The sample originates from a study of shared clonotypes between healthy human individuals. Study results and limitations: Clonotype sharing across donors was expected to vary with sequencing depth.

CD45RO-negative, CCR7-positively selected cells formed the naive CD8 fraction, excluding terminally differentiated effector memory CD45RA+ cells. The donors were adults (healthy and HIV-negative) with no recent acute infections or vaccinations. This CDR3 is 16 amino acids long. V shed 5 bases and J 1 base; nucleotides not matched to a gene: 9. From germline, CDR1 is LNHDA and CDR2 SQIVND (reference sequence). Clones were read by immunoSEQ multiplex PCR, and TCRdb kept only the in-frame ones, dropping some. There are roughly 2,000,000 clones in the sample; 85% to 95% occur only once, and approximately 1.2% lies in the top ten.

J is TRBJ2-7 and V is TRBV19, with TRBD1 identical over 9 bases. The source is a man between 18 and 29 years old in good health. Sequenced material: naive CD8+ T cells sorted from blood. The chain's CDR3 is CASSVDGQGSSYEQYF. The CDR3 DNA sequence: TGTGCCAGTAGTGTCGACGGACAGGGGAGTTCCTACGAGCAGTACTTC.